These 18 T cell receptor beta chains were sequenced from one sample in a study of beta chain bispecific antibodies for T cell cancers. Study results and caveats: Most targeted TRBV signal came from the leukemia cell line cells, not normal T cells.

Expansion lasted approximately 3 days, with either anti-CD3 antibody OKT3 or CD3/CD28 beads. For these receptors, no antigen is known. One entry per CDR3 protein, called by TCRdb with MiXCR from the 5' RACE reads. The sample records some 17,000 distinct CDR3 sequences, less than 2.5% being singletons. Source material: healthy donor T cells cultured with leukemia cells. These receptors were obtained from a human donor in good health. Some clones in this sample may be carry-over from other donors' samples.

This clonotype was counted many times. Here the CDR3 reads CASSFNNEQFF. The CDR3 DNA is TGCGCCAGCAGCTTTAACAATGAGCAGTTCTTC. The chain joins TRBV5-1 to TRBJ2-1; D gene unclear. Germline V gives CDR1 SGHRS, CDR2 YFSETQ. This CDR3 is built from 11 residues. V gave up 2 bases and J gave up 5 bases, with 2 bases separating them.

The table lists this clonotype with many counts. The chain is built from TRBV4-1 and TRBJ2-1; 9 positions agree with TRBD2. V lost 4 bases, J lost 9 bases, and 19 bases stayed unmatched. Per the germline V gene, CDR1 is MGHRA and CDR2 is YSYEKL. This CDR3 is 18 amino acids long. The CDR3 region is CASSPQRGSGTSQGEQFF. Written as DNA, the CDR3 is TGCGCCAGCAGCCCCCAAAGGGGGTCCGGGACTAGCCAGGGTGAGCAGTTCTTC.

A note on this clonotype: Germline and junction disagree at one end, which may indicate a read error. The V call is TRBV5-4, the J call TRBJ2-1; D gene unclear. The CDR3 covers 13 residues. Germline V CDR1 and CDR2: SGHNT, YYREEE (reference sequence). CDR3 in amino acids: CASSLSSYNVQFF. As DNA, the CDR3 is TGTGCCAGCAGCTTGAGCTCCTACAATGTGCAGTTCTTC. The full variable domain, with the rest looked up from reference TRBV5-4 and TRBJ2-1, is ETGVTQSPTHLIKTRGQQVTLRCSSQSGHNTVSWYQQALGQGPQFIFQYYREEENGRGNFPPRFSGLQFPNYSSELNVNALELDDSALYLCASSLSSYNVQFFGPGTRLTVL.

This clonotype was detected many times. The rearrangement uses TRBV4-1 and TRBJ2-7, with TRBD1 matching 7 bases. J was trimmed by 4 bases and V by 4 bases; bases with no gene match: 13. This CDR3 is 16 amino acids long. The V gene's germline CDR1 is MGHRA and CDR2 YSYEKL. CDR3 protein: CASSRQQETGFYEQYF. The CDR3 DNA is TGCGCCAGCAGCCGCCAGCAGGAGACAGGGTTTTACGAGCAGTACTTC.

This clonotype has a count of ten or more. The chain employs TRBV2 and TRBJ2-1; no clear D. CDR3 length equals 14 residues. V lost 3 bases and J lost 4, with 10 bases in between. From germline, CDR1 is SNHLY and CDR2 FYNNEI. The CDR3 DNA sequence: TGTGCCAGCAGTGAGCCTCCCAGTTACAATGAGCAGTTCTTC. It is translated as CASSEPPSYNEQFF.

Judged by abundance, this clonotype is medium-sized (0.01 to 0.1%). The gene calls are TRBV6-5 and TRBJ2-7, with D uncertain. The CDR3 covers 12 residues. V was pared by 4 bases and J by 2 bases, with 6 bases between. Germline values: CDR1 MNHEY, CDR2 SVGAGI. This chain's CDR3 is CASSLGTYEQYF. The CDR3 DNA is TGTGCCAGCAGTTTGGGAACCTACGAGCAGTACTTC.

Only a few counts were recorded for this clonotype. The V call is TRBV5-4, the J call TRBJ1-5; D uncertain. There are 15 residues in the CDR3. Trimming removed 0 bases from V and 6 bases from J, with 13 bases in between. The V gene's germline CDR1 is SGHNT and CDR2 YYREEE (reference sequence). CDR3 DNA sequence: TGTGCCAGCAGCTTGGACGGGAATGCGGGTCAGCCCCAGCATTTT. It specifies CASSLDGNAGQPQHF.

This clonotype has ten or more counts. The chain combines TRBV12-3 or TRBV12-4 with TRBJ2-7, with 8 bases that match TRBD2. CDR3 size: 15 residues. The J segment lost 4 bases and the V segment lost 3 bases, leaving 8 bases of the junction unmatched. DNA of the CDR3: TGTGCCAGCAGTTTCCAACTCGGGGGGGGATACGAGCAGTACTTC. Translated: CASSFQLGGGYEQYF.

This clonotype was recorded at least ten times. The chain uses TRBV7-9 and TRBJ2-7; a weak D match, TRBD1 (5 bases). Germline CDR1 is SEHNR and CDR2 is FQNEAQ (reference sequence). This CDR3 is built from 13 residues. The germline V and J ends were trimmed by 3 bases and 2 bases, with 8 bases remaining between them. Written as DNA, the CDR3 is TGTGCCAGCAGCTTTAGGGGCCCCTACGAGCAGTACTTC. Translation: CASSFRGPYEQYF.

This clonotype has ten or more counts. V is TRBV19 and J is TRBJ1-5; TRBD1 agrees at 7 bases. The CDR3 consists of 17 residues. With 6 bases clipped from V and 0 bases from J, the junction kept 11 bases outside the gene matches. Germline V gene sequence: CDR1 LNHDA, CDR2 SQIVND (reference sequence). CDR3 sequence (DNA): TGTGCCAGTAGCACGACAGGGATACGATATAGCAATCAGCCCCAGCATTTT. Translated: CASSTTGIRYSNQPQHF.

In this sample, this clonotype turned up many times. V gene TRBV27 combines with J gene TRBJ2-3; TRBD1 aligns across 8 bases. The V and J ends lost 5 bases and 2 bases, in that order; junction bases with no gene match: 6. The germline V gene has CDR1 MNHEY and CDR2 SMNVEV (reference sequence). The CDR3 is made up of 15 amino acids. The CDR3 here is CASSVGQENTDTQYF. The DNA of the CDR3 is TGTGCCAGCAGTGTGGGACAGGAGAACACAGATACGCAGTATTTT.

This clonotype was counted ten times or more. This chain connects TRBV3-1 to TRBJ1-4; 7 nucleotides align to TRBD1. CDR1 is LGHDT, CDR2 YNNKEL, per germline (reference sequence). This CDR3 region has 12 residues. The ends lost 2 bases at V and 15 bases at J; junction bases unmatched: 6. The CDR3 coding sequence is TGTGCCAGCAGCCAATCTCACAGGGGAGTGTTTTTT. Encoded protein: CASSQSHRGVFF. The full variable domain, completed using reference TRBV3-1 and TRBJ1-4, is DTAVSQTPKYLVTQMGNDKSIKCEQNLGHDTMYWYKQDSKKFLKIMFSYNNKELIINETVPNRFSPKSPDKAHLNLHINSLELGDSAVYFCASSQSHRGVFFGSGTQLSVL.

This clonotype was counted many times. This sequence joins TRBV7-9 and TRBJ2-3; D gene unclear. CDR1 and CDR2 (germline): SEHNR, FQNEAQ (reference sequence). CDR3 length: 14 residues. V was trimmed by 3 bases and J by 6 bases, leaving 13 bases between them. The CDR3 sequence: CASSFKRVEDTQYF. CDR3 nucleotide sequence: TGTGCCAGCAGCTTTAAAAGGGTCGAGGATACGCAGTATTTT.

This clonotype was seen at least ten times. The chain joins TRBV7-8 to TRBJ1-5, with 8 bases that match TRBD1. Germline CDR1 and CDR2: SGHVS and FQNEAQ. Trimming cost V 8 bases and J 7 bases; bases outside gene matches: 7. This CDR3 is 13 amino acids long. For the CDR3, the DNA is TGTGCCAGCGCCGGGACAGGACGCCAGCCCCAGCATTTT. This gives the protein CASAGTGRQPQHF.

In this sample, this clonotype turned up many times. V is TRBV5-1 and J is TRBJ2-2; TRBD1 is a possible D gene (5 bases). This CDR3 is built from 14 residues. The germline V and J ends were trimmed by 3 bases and 4 bases, with 10 bases remaining between them. Germline V gene sequence: CDR1 SGHRS, CDR2 YFSETQ. DNA for the CDR3: TGCGCCAGCAGCTGGCAAAGGGGCACCGGGGAGCTGTTTTTT. It is translated as CASSWQRGTGELFF.

At least ten counts were recorded for this clonotype. The CDR3 nucleotides read TGTGCCAGCAGTTTAAAGACGAACACTGAAGCTTTCTTT. It codes for CASSLKTNTEAFF. The genes are TRBV28 and TRBJ1-1; D is unresolved. Trimming left V 2 bases short and J 1 base short, with 5 bases between. This CDR3 has 13 amino acids. In germline, CDR1 is MDHEN, CDR2 SYDVKM.

Many counts were recorded for this clonotype. The chain links TRBV7-3 to TRBJ2-1; D is undetermined. CDR1 SGHTA and CDR2 FQGTGA come from the germline V gene. The CDR3 is made up of 13 amino acids. V shed 5 bases and J shed 2 bases, with 7 bases lying between them. The CDR3 DNA sequence: TGTGCCAGCAGCGCAGGAGCCTACAATGAGCAGTTCTTC. This sequence encodes CASSAGAYNEQFF.

This clonotype was recorded many times. This rearrangement joins TRBV25-1 to TRBJ2-7; maybe TRBD2 (6 bases). Per the germline V gene, CDR1 is MGHDK and CDR2 is SYGVNS. The CDR3 is 15 residues long. The V gene lost 3 bases and the J gene lost 0 bases, with 12 bases spanning the gap. CDR3 nucleotide sequence: TGTGCCAGCAGTGATCCAGCGGGCCTCTCCTACGAGCAGTACTTC. It yields the protein CASSDPAGLSYEQYF.